The clone carrying this T cell receptor beta chain turned up a few times. The target antigen is unknown. This entry comes from a study of shared clonotypes between healthy human individuals. General study findings and limits: Few donors restricted represented genetic and exposure-history diversity. Naive CD4 clonotypes overlapped across a handful of donors at 4.5% to 5.5%. At large depth, rarefaction still showed sorted-subset sequencing to be incomplete.

The table came from immunoSEQ multiplex PCR; TCRdb's copy has only in-frame clones and leaves some out. The sample has 2 million to 2.5 million clones, under 97% seen once. CD4+ cells underwent separation, giving CD45RA+ naive and CD45RA-negative memory subsets. Germline V gene sequence: CDR1 SEHNR, CDR2 FQNEAQ (reference sequence). Trimming cost V 5 bases and J 5 bases, with 16 bases left between them. The CDR3 length is 15 residues. The TCR originated in a man in his late teens or twenties in good health. The sequencing input was naive CD4+ T cells sorted from blood. Stated subset: CD45RA+ positively selected. The V call is TRBV7-9, the J call TRBJ2-1; D is possibly TRBD1 (6 bases). This CDR3 is CASSGPDRRHNEQFF. The CDR3 nucleotides read TGTGCCAGCAGCGGGCCCGACAGGAGACACAATGAGCAGTTCTTC.